The clone carrying this TCR beta chain was counted at least ten times. Its antigen is currently unknown. The CDR3 runs to 16 residues. Looked up from germline, CDR1 is LNHNV and CDR2 is YYDKDF (reference sequence). Trimming removed 1 base at V and 4 bases at J, with 15 bases between. The investigators amplified TCR beta CDR3 regions from RNA transcripts. The HTBI primer set was used in a first-round RT-PCR of the TCR CDR3. TCRdb analysed the multiplex PCR reads with MiXCR anew, one entry per CDR3 protein. Counted here are 75,000 to 100,000 distinct CDR3 sequences, under 65% occurring once; the ten biggest clones make up 27%. Hyperthyroidism in the patients, aged 18 to 65, was newly diagnosed and under 2 months in duration. Thyroid ultrasound and orbital computed tomography, with clinical symptoms and serum thyroxine and TRAb, informed diagnoses. The source of the sample is a study of T cells in Graves' hyperthyroidism and ophthalmopathy. For the study at large: The authors collected peripheral blood at initial diagnosis, before any treatment. The study, taken as a whole, reports: Within blood appeared most thyroid clonotypes that had expanded above 0.001.

The V gene is TRBV15, the J gene TRBJ2-3; TRBD2 might be the D (5 bases). The specimen was blood. The source of this sequence is a middle-aged woman with Graves' hyperthyroidism. The CDR3 bases are TGTGCCACCAGCAGAGCCAGCGGAGGTCCCCCAGATACGCAGTATTTT. Encoded protein: CATSRASGGPPDTQYF.